The next 17 T cell receptor beta chains were all read from a single sample in a study of T cell repertoires in cytomegalovirus infection. These TCRs are of unknown antigen specificity. Via MiXCR, TCRdb re-called the reads, giving one row per CDR3 protein. The sample includes roughly 69,000 distinct CDR3 sequences, about 29% of them seen just once. Source: CD8+ T cells from cultured PBMCs, taken from culture after CMV antigen stimulation. The origin of the receptors is a human donor in good health (CMV status not recorded). Some clones in this sample may be carry-over from other donors' samples.

This clonotype was seen a handful of times. V gene TRBV19 combines with J gene TRBJ2-1; TRBD2 matches at 7 bases. Trimming removed 1 base from V and 8 bases from J; junction bases left unmatched: 2. Germline CDR1 reads LNHDA; CDR2 reads SQIVND (reference sequence). The CDR3 sequence is 13 residues long. As DNA, the CDR3 is TGTGCCAGTAGTATAGGGACTAGACATGAGCAGTTCTTC. Encoded protein: CASSIGTRHEQFF.

This clonotype has only a few counts. CDR3 bases: TGTGCCAGCAGCTCAGGAACCTACGAGCAGTACTTC. The encoded protein is CASSSGTYEQYF. V gene TRBV6-2 or TRBV6-3 combines with J gene TRBJ2-7; unclear D gene. Looked up from germline, CDR1 is MNHEY and CDR2 is SVGEGT. The CDR3 has 12 amino acids. The V end was cut by 6 bases, the J end by 2 bases, with 8 bases between.

In its sample, this clonotype was seen many times. The genes are TRBV7-2 and TRBJ2-4; TRBD2 aligns across 8 bases. The germline CDR1 and CDR2 sequences are SGHTA and FQGNSA. Germline trimming cut 1 base from V and 3 bases from J; bases unmatched to any gene: 5. This CDR3 comprises 16 residues. The CDR3 loop reads CASSLGGLGLKNIQYF. DNA for the CDR3: TGTGCCAGCAGCTTAGGGGGACTAGGGCTCAAAAACATTCAGTACTTC.

The sample holds a few counts of this clonotype. The chain joins TRBV27 to TRBJ1-2; 8 nucleotides align to TRBD1. The V gene end was trimmed by 0 bases and the J gene end by 5 bases; junction bases not matched to a gene: 2. CDR3 length: 14 residues. Looked up from germline, CDR1 is MNHEY and CDR2 is SMNVEV (reference sequence). CDR3 sequence: CASSLSGQGYGYTF. The CDR3, as DNA: TGTGCCAGCAGTTTATCAGGACAGGGTTATGGCTACACCTTC.

This chain uses TRBV27 with TRBJ2-2, with D tentatively TRBD1 or TRBD2 (6 bases each). V was shortened by 7 bases and J by 0 bases, with 15 bases between the two germline ends. Germline V gene lookup returns CDR1 MNHEY and CDR2 SMNVEV (reference sequence). The length of the CDR3 is 16 residues. The CDR3 loop reads CASTPAGGPNTGELFF. The CDR3 nucleotides read TGTGCCAGCACCCCCGCCGGGGGCCCGAACACCGGGGAGCTGTTTTTT.

This clonotype was counted a few times. The rearrangement uses TRBV7-8 and TRBJ2-2; no reliable D call. The CDR3 is 15 amino acids. V was trimmed by 2 bases and J by 2 bases, leaving 9 bases between them. Germline assignment: CDR1 SGHVS and CDR2 FQNEAQ. The CDR3 sequence: CASSLQARNTGELFF. The CDR3 nucleotides are TGTGCCAGCAGCTTACAAGCTAGAAACACCGGGGAGCTGTTTTTT.

V usage is TRBV27 and J usage is TRBJ2-7; 9 bases are a match to TRBD1. CDR1 and CDR2 (germline): MNHEY, SMNVEV (reference sequence). V shed 3 bases and J 6 bases; nucleotides not matched to a gene: 12. CDR3 size: 16 residues. The CDR3 sequence is CASSFSAGDRVIEQYF. The CDR3 DNA sequence: TGTGCCAGCAGTTTCTCCGCCGGGGACAGGGTCATCGAGCAGTACTTC.

This chain connects TRBV7-9 to TRBJ2-1; the match to TRBD2 covers 9 bases. This CDR3 has 16 amino acids. Looked up from germline, CDR1 is SEHNR and CDR2 is FQNEAQ (reference sequence). V gave up 3 bases and J gave up 8 bases; unmatched junction bases: 11. The CDR3 DNA reads as TGTGCCAGCAGCTTCCGGGTTAGCGGGAGTTTAGATGAGCAGTTCTTC. Protein sequence: CASSFRVSGSLDEQFF.

The chain recombines TRBV6-2 or TRBV6-3 with TRBJ2-5; 7 bases agree with TRBD1. CDR3 size: 15 residues. CDR1 and CDR2 (germline): MNHEY, SVGEGT. The V segment lost 7 bases and the J segment 1 base; nucleotides outside the gene matches: 9. DNA of the CDR3: TGTGCCAGCAATCGAGACAGGGCCTCCCAAGAGACCCAGTACTTC. Residues: CASNRDRASQETQYF.

This clonotype occurred many times. This chain links TRBV12-3 or TRBV12-4 with TRBJ2-1; D gene ambiguous. The CDR3 extends over 14 amino acids. V was cut by 5 bases and J by 7 bases, with 15 bases left in between. CDR3 coding DNA: TGTGCCAGCAGTCCGGACGGTGGTGGGAATGAGCAGTTCTTC. This translates into CASSPDGGGNEQFF.

Many counts were recorded for this clonotype. The chain carries TRBV2 and TRBJ2-3; 10 bases are a match to TRBD1. CDR1 is SNHLY, CDR2 FYNNEI, per germline. J was trimmed by 6 bases and V by 7 bases; bases with no gene match: 7. The CDR3 contains 14 residues. The CDR3 DNA reads as TGTGCCAGCACTTTGACAGGGGGCGCGGATACGCAGTATTTT. Translating it yields CASTLTGGADTQYF.

J is TRBJ1-5 and V is TRBV7-8; weak D call: TRBD1 (5 bases). The CDR3 loop spans 16 amino acids. Germline V gene data show CDR1 as SGHVS and CDR2 as FQNEAQ. V was clipped by 5 bases and J by 4 bases, with 18 bases between them. CDR3 residues: CASSPRRGTENQPQHF. The CDR3 coding sequence is TGTGCCAGCAGCCCCCGTAGGGGTACAGAGAATCAGCCCCAGCATTTT. The full variable domain, with the rest looked up from reference TRBV7-8 and TRBJ1-5, is GAGVSQSPRYKVAKRGQDVALRCDPISGHVSLFWYQQALGQGPEFLTYFQNEAQLDKSGLPSDRFFAERPEGSVSTLKIQRTQQEDSAVYLCASSPRRGTENQPQHFGDGTRLSIL.

By its share, this clonotype is large. The chain employs TRBV6-5 and TRBJ1-1; D is perhaps TRBD1 (6 bases). CDR3 length equals 15 residues. Per germline, CDR1 MNHEY and CDR2 SVGAGI. The germline V and J ends were trimmed by 6 bases and 0 bases, with 14 bases remaining between them. The chain's CDR3 is CASSLRRQVNTEAFF. CDR3 DNA sequence: TGTGCCAGCAGCTTACGCAGACAGGTGAACACTGAAGCTTTCTTT.

This clonotype has ten or more counts. The chain couples TRBV7-3 to TRBJ2-5; TRBD2 is a possible D gene (6 bases). The CDR3 consists of 14 residues. Germline V lookup: CDR1 SGHTA, CDR2 FQGTGA. Trimming removed 5 bases from V and 3 bases from J, with 13 bases in between. In nucleotides, the CDR3 is TGTGCCAGCAGCCTCCCGGGAGTAGAAGAGACCCAGTACTTC. Translated: CASSLPGVEETQYF.

The chain uses TRBV4-3 and TRBJ2-6; TRBD2 agrees at 8 bases. V was clipped by 1 base and J by 2 bases; unmatched bases: 13. Looked up from germline, CDR1 is LGHNA and CDR2 is YSLEER. The CDR3 extends over 20 amino acids. The CDR3 DNA follows: TGCGCCAGCAGCCAAGGGGATACAGCGGGGGCGAGGGCTGGGGCCAACGTCCTGACTTTC. As protein: CASSQGDTAGARAGANVLTF.

This chain joins TRBV7-6 and TRBJ2-7, with 9 bases that match TRBD1. V gave up 7 bases and J gave up 4 bases; unmatched junction bases: 11. CDR1 is SGHVS and CDR2 is FNYEAQ in the germline V gene. There are 15 residues in the CDR3. In nucleotides, the CDR3 is TGTGCCAGCATGGGAACACAGGGGGCCGGGTACGAGCAGTACTTC. Its translation is CASMGTQGAGYEQYF. Full variable domain (outside the CDR3, taken from reference TRBV7-6 and TRBJ2-7): GAGVSQSPRYKVTKRGQDVALRCDPISGHVSLYWYRQALGQGPEFLTYFNYEAQQDKSGLPNDRFSAERPEGSISTLTIQRTEQRDSAMYRCASMGTQGAGYEQYFGPGTRLTVT.

At least ten counts were recorded for this clonotype. The chain carries TRBV7-2 and TRBJ2-3; D could derive from TRBD1 or TRBD2 (5 bases each). Trimming took 4 bases from V and 2 from J, leaving 22 bases between them. Germline values: CDR1 SGHTA, CDR2 FQGNSA. The CDR3 extends over 18 amino acids. The DNA for the CDR3 is TGTGCCAGCAGCTCGACCCCGGGACCGCCCTCCCCCACAGATACGCAGTATTTT. Translating it yields CASSSTPGPPSPTDTQYF.